Each of the 17 T cell receptor beta chains below was sequenced from the same sample in a study of Graves' ophthalmopathy and Graves' hyperthyroidism. RNA served as the template for amplifying TCR beta CDR3 regions. First-round RT-PCR used HTBI primers; second-round multiplex PCR followed. TCRdb redid the calling of the multiplex PCR reads with MiXCR, one entry per CDR3 protein. The sample records about 340,000 distinct CDR3 sequences, about a sixth being singletons. Sequencing was carried out using peripheral blood. These receptors were taken from an adult man with Graves' ophthalmopathy.

In this sample, this clonotype turned up many times. This sequence joins TRBV5-1 and TRBJ1-2; D is possibly TRBD1 (5 bases). The germline gives CDR1 SGHRS, CDR2 YFSETQ. V was pared by 2 bases and J by 4 bases, with 9 bases between. This CDR3 spans 13 amino acids. The CDR3 DNA reads TGCGCCAGCAGCTTAGACAGTACCTATGGCTACACCTTC. Its translation: CASSLDSTYGYTF.

The rearrangement joins TRBV19 to TRBJ1-2; 8 nucleotides match TRBD1. The CDR3 spans 16 residues. Losses at the gene ends were 7 bases for V and 5 bases for J; bases not matched to a gene: 15. CDR1 is LNHDA, CDR2 SQIVND, per germline (reference sequence). The CDR3 loop reads CASTEDRGPTPYGYTF. The DNA for the CDR3 is TGTGCCAGTACCGAAGACAGGGGTCCGACGCCATATGGCTACACCTTC.

The sample holds many counts of this clonotype. CDR3 in DNA: TGCGCCAGCAGCTTTGGGGGGGGAAACACTGAAGCTTTCTTT. Translating gives CASSFGGGNTEAFF. The V and J genes are TRBV5-1 and TRBJ1-1; tentative D call: TRBD1 (5 bases). The CDR3 totals 14 residues. Germline-derived CDR1 and CDR2 are SGHRS and YFSETQ. The ends were cut back, 2 bases at V and 2 bases at J, with 10 bases in the middle.

This clonotype appeared many times. This chain connects TRBV12-5 to TRBJ1-1; 7 bases are shared with TRBD1. Germline lookup yields CDR1 LGHNT and CDR2 FRNRAP. CDR3 length equals 15 residues. With V trimmed by 5 bases and J by 5 bases, 11 bases remained unmatched. CDR3 sequence: CASGPRQGPKTEAFF. The CDR3 DNA sequence: TGTGCTAGTGGTCCACGACAGGGACCTAAGACTGAAGCTTTCTTT.

This clonotype was recorded many times. V gene TRBV20-1 combines with J gene TRBJ2-2; D is uncertain. CDR1 is DFQATT and CDR2 is SNEGSKA in the germline V gene (reference sequence). Trimming took off 0 bases at V and 3 bases at J, with 11 bases between the two ends. This CDR3 is 15 amino acids long. For the CDR3, the DNA is TGCAGTGCTAGAGACCCTAGGCAGGACACCGGGGAGCTGTTTTTT. This sequence encodes CSARDPRQDTGELFF.

The chain has TRBV6-5 and TRBJ1-5; tentatively, D is TRBD1 (6 bases). Germline CDR1 is MNHEY and CDR2 is SVGAGI. Trimming took off 2 bases at V and 5 bases at J, with 13 bases between the two ends. This CDR3 region has 15 residues. The chain's CDR3 is CASSYRGGGDQPQHF. Written as DNA, the CDR3 is TGTGCCAGCAGTTACAGGGGGGGGGGCGATCAGCCCCAGCATTTT.

This clonotype was recorded many times. The chain joins TRBV6-2 or TRBV6-3 to TRBJ1-5, with D unresolved. Trimming removed 4 bases at V and 5 bases at J, with 15 bases between. From germline, CDR1 is MNHEY and CDR2 SVGEGT. This CDR3 is 15 amino acids long. The CDR3 DNA follows: TGTGCCAGCAGTTCCCTAGGTATCGCATATCAGCCCCAGCATTTT. It is translated as CASSSLGIAYQPQHF.

This clonotype was recorded at least ten times. The conserved phenylalanine or tryptophan is not found at the CDR3 terminus, so this likely reflects a read error. The J gene is TRBJ2-5, the V gene TRBV6-2 or TRBV6-3, with D perhaps matching TRBD2 (5 bases). V was shortened by 4 bases and J by 2 bases, with 14 bases between the two germline ends. This CDR3 spans 15 amino acids. The germline V gene has CDR1 MNHEY and CDR2 SVGEGT. CDR3 bases: TGTGCCAGCAGTTTGGGAGCCGACGCGCAAGAGACCCAGTACCTC. Its translation is CASSLGADAQETQYL.

J is TRBJ2-5 and V is TRBV19; 8 bases are a match to TRBD1. Germline-derived CDR1 and CDR2 are LNHDA and SQIVND (reference sequence). The V segment lost 9 bases and the J segment 7 bases; nucleotides outside the gene matches: 13. CDR3 length: 14 residues. CDR3 loop: CASSGRTGRGTQYF. CDR3 DNA sequence: TGTGCCAGCAGTGGAAGGACAGGGCGGGGGACCCAGTACTTC.

The chain carries TRBV4-1 and TRBJ2-5; D tentatively fits TRBD1 or TRBD2 (5 bases each). Trimming took 4 bases from V and 7 from J, leaving 16 bases between them. CDR3 length: 14 amino acids. Germline CDR1 reads MGHRA; CDR2 reads YSYEKL. The CDR3 reads CASSLQESEGTQYF. CDR3 in DNA: TGCGCCAGCAGCCTACAGGAATCTGAGGGGACCCAGTACTTC.

This clonotype was recorded many times. This chain uses TRBV6-2 or TRBV6-3 with TRBJ2-5, with unresolved D. The CDR3 loop spans 14 amino acids. V lost 2 bases and J lost 5, with 12 bases in between. CDR1 and CDR2 from the germline V gene are MNHEY and SVGEGT. In DNA form, the CDR3 reads TGTGCCAGCAGTTACGGAGCAGTTCGGGAGACCCAGTACTTC. Translation: CASSYGAVRETQYF.

This clonotype has just a few counts. V usage is TRBV11-2 and J usage is TRBJ2-7; the D gene is possibly TRBD2 (6 bases). Germline V lookup: CDR1 SGHAT, CDR2 FQNNGV. The CDR3 covers 15 residues. The germline V and J ends were trimmed by 3 bases and 0 bases, with 12 bases remaining between them. CDR3 residues: CASSFGGASSYEQYF. The CDR3 nucleotides are TGTGCCAGCAGCTTTGGCGGGGCGAGCTCCTACGAGCAGTACTTC.

This chain links TRBV28 with TRBJ1-2, with TRBD1 matching 9 bases. The V gene's germline CDR1 is MDHEN and CDR2 SYDVKM. Trimming cost V 6 bases and J 4 bases; bases outside gene matches: 18. This CDR3 contains 18 residues. The CDR3 DNA is TGTGCCAGCAGCACCATTTACGTCGGGACAGGGCCCTCCTATGGCTACACCTTC. Protein sequence: CASSTIYVGTGPSYGYTF.

In its sample, this clonotype was seen many times. This rearrangement joins TRBV5-8 to TRBJ1-2, with TRBD1 as a possible D gene (6 bases). Germline V CDR1 and CDR2: SGHTS, YDEGEE. Trimming cost V 5 bases and J 8 bases, with 19 bases left between them. CDR3 length: 14 amino acids. The CDR3 protein is CASRPIFGGQGYTF. The CDR3 DNA sequence: TGTGCCAGCAGACCGATCTTCGGGGGGCAGGGCTACACCTTC. The full variable domain, its missing parts supplied by reference TRBV5-8 and TRBJ1-2, is EAGVTQSPTHLIKTRGQQATLRCSPISGHTSVYWYQQALGLGLQFLLWYDEGEERNRGNFPPRFSGRQFPNYSSELNVNALELEDSALYLCASRPIFGGQGYTFGSGTRLTVV.

This clonotype was detected ten times or more. This chain uses TRBV19 with TRBJ1-1, with TRBD1 as a possible D gene (5 bases). CDR1 is LNHDA and CDR2 is SQIVND in the germline V gene (reference sequence). The CDR3 is 15 residues long. V lost 8 bases to trimming and J lost 1 base, with 17 bases between them. CDR3 region: CASQSDTGGNTEAFF. As DNA, the CDR3 is TGTGCCAGTCAATCCGACACGGGGGGGAACACTGAAGCTTTCTTT.

Many counts were recorded for this clonotype. V usage is TRBV29-1 and J usage is TRBJ2-7, with 15 nucleotides matching TRBD2. The J segment lost 0 bases and the V segment lost 4 bases, leaving 4 bases of the junction unmatched. Germline loops: CDR1 SQVTM, CDR2 ANQGSEA. This CDR3 is 16 amino acids long. CDR3 region: CSVGGTSGRSSYEQYF. The CDR3 DNA follows: TGCAGCGTTGGCGGGACTAGCGGGAGGTCCTCCTACGAGCAGTACTTC.

This clonotype was recorded at least ten times. The V gene is TRBV6-5, the J gene TRBJ2-7, with D uncertain. This CDR3 is 14 amino acids long. Germline CDR1 and CDR2: MNHEY and SVGAGI. With 0 bases removed from V and 3 bases from J, the gap between germline ends came to 9 bases. The DNA for the CDR3 is TGTGCCAGCAGTTACTCCGGCAGAGTCTACGAGCAGTACTTC. Protein sequence: CASSYSGRVYEQYF.